This T cell receptor beta chain was found in a study of T cells after yellow fever vaccination. Study-wide points: In post-booster samples, most primary-vaccination clones reappeared (roughly 96% CD4, 88% CD8).

This clonotype was found a few times. Its antigen is as yet unknown. Germline V gene lookup returns CDR1 MNHEY and CDR2 SVGAGI. The V and J ends lost 6 bases and 5 bases, in that order; junction bases with no gene match: 12. The CDR3 loop spans 17 amino acids. TCRdb analysed the 5' RACE reads with MiXCR anew, one entry per CDR3 protein. The profile covers some 320,000 distinct CDR3 sequences, with 7.5% to 9% appearing a single time and 3% to 3.5% taken by the ten largest. This clonotype originated in a man aged 18 to 35 who received the YFV17D yellow fever vaccine. The V call is TRBV6-5, the J call TRBJ2-3; 12 bases are a match to TRBD2. The specimen comprised CD4+ T cells sorted from PBMCs, sampled 5 days after the yellow fever booster vaccination. The CDR3 bases are TGTGCCAGCAGCCTCGTACCGACTAGCGGGGGTGGAGATACGCAGTATTTT. This translates into CASSLVPTSGGGDTQYF.